This T cell receptor (beta chain) was found in a study of CD8 T cells in ankylosing spondylitis. Findings and caveats of the study: Several highly homologous variants made up a TCR beta motif, and this motif appeared characteristic of ankylosing spondylitis blood. Existing reports had already noted some motif variants in reactive arthritis synovial fluid and blood.

On this clonotype itself: Its cognate antigen is unknown. This sequence may be a read error, since a much larger clone differs from it by one base.

TCRdb reanalysed the 5' RACE reads using MiXCR and keeps one entry per CDR3 protein. This repertoire shows 40,000 or so distinct CDR3 sequences, approximately 9.9% found once; its top ten account for roughly 1.3%. The CDR3 totals 14 residues. Germline V gene data show CDR1 as SGHRS and CDR2 as YFSETQ. The sequence derives from a male donor with ankylosing spondylitis or in good health (not recorded which). The sequenced material came from blood, either unsorted or a sorted T cell fraction (not recorded which). This chain links TRBV5-1 with TRBJ2-5; D tentatively reads TRBD1 or TRBD2 (5 bases each). The CDR3 coding sequence is TGCGCCAGCAGCTTAATAGGCCCTCCCTGGGACCAGCACTTC. It is translated as CASSLIGPPWDQHF.